The rows below give T cell receptor beta chains drawn from one sample of a study of vaccination effects on CD4 cells after COVID-19. Their antigens are not known. Only in-frame clones appear in the TCRdb table, and some are missing; sequencing was by immunoSEQ multiplex PCR. The sample contains tens of thousands of clones, approximately 72% of which appear only once. The sequenced sample was CD4+ T cells from PBMCs cultured without peptide, obtained before COVID-19 vaccination. The receptors stem from a human donor who received a COVID-19 vaccine. Each CDR3 is given with its conserved first and last residue. Fields, in order: V gene, clone size, J gene, D gene, CDR3 DNA, CDR3 protein. D genes are given only for firm matches. The size of a clone is reported for some rows only, either as once, few or many, or as a class for expanded clones.

V gene: TRBV5-5; clone size: -; J gene: TRBJ1-3; D gene: TRBD1; CDR3 DNA: TGTGCCAGCAGCTCCCAGGGGGCCGGAAACACCATATATTTT; CDR3 protein: CASSSQGAGNTIYF
V gene: TRBV6-5; clone size: -; J gene: TRBJ2-1; D gene: -; CDR3 DNA: TGTGCCAGCAGTTACTCCCCAGCCTACCCCCGGGAGCAGTTCTTC; CDR3 protein: CASSYSPAYPREQFF
V gene: TRBV6-1; clone size: -; J gene: TRBJ1-2; D gene: TRBD1; CDR3 DNA: TGTGCCAGCAGTGACCCGGGACAGGGGGCGAAGGGCTACACCTTC; CDR3 protein: CASSDPGQGAKGYTF
V gene: TRBV6-2/TRBV6-3; clone size: -; J gene: TRBJ1-6; D gene: -; CDR3 DNA: TGTGCCAGCAGTTACCGAGCGGAAACCTATAATTCACCCCTCCACTTT; CDR3 protein: CASSYRAETYNSPLHF
V gene: TRBV5-1; clone size: -; J gene: TRBJ2-3; D gene: -; CDR3 DNA: TGCGCCAGCACTTGGAGGGGCACAGATACGCAGTATTTT; CDR3 protein: CASTWRGTDTQYF
V gene: TRBV10-3; clone size: medium-sized; J gene: TRBJ2-7; D gene: TRBD2; CDR3 DNA: TGTGCCATCAGTGAGAGGGTGGTAGCGGGGGGCGAGCAGTACTTC; CDR3 protein: CAISERVVAGGEQYF
V gene: TRBV30; clone size: -; J gene: TRBJ2-2; D gene: -; CDR3 DNA: TGTGCCTTCACGACAGGAAACACCGGGGAGCTGTTTTTT; CDR3 protein: CAFTTGNTGELFF
V gene: TRBV2; clone size: -; J gene: TRBJ2-4; D gene: -; CDR3 DNA: TGTGCCAGCAGTGAAGCCATGGGTAGGGGGGGCACCCTAGCCAAAAACATTCAGTACTTC; CDR3 protein: CASSEAMGRGGTLAKNIQYF
V gene: TRBV2; clone size: few; J gene: TRBJ1-2; D gene: -; CDR3 DNA: TGTGCCAGCAGTGTGGGGGAGGGCCCGAACTATGGCTACACCTTC; CDR3 protein: CASSVGEGPNYGYTF
V gene: TRBV5-1; clone size: few; J gene: TRBJ2-7; D gene: -; CDR3 DNA: TGCGCCAGCAGCCCCCGGACTCACTACGAGCAGTACTTC; CDR3 protein: CASSPRTHYEQYF
V gene: TRBV25-1; clone size: -; J gene: TRBJ2-7; D gene: -; CDR3 DNA: TGTGCCAGCAGTGAGACTAGTCTGCGGGAGCAGTACTTC; CDR3 protein: CASSETSLREQYF
V gene: TRBV4-3; clone size: -; J gene: TRBJ2-7; D gene: TRBD1; CDR3 DNA: TGCGCCAGCAGCCAAGGGACAGGGGGCGAATACGAGCAGTACTTC; CDR3 protein: CASSQGTGGEYEQYF
V gene: TRBV7-8; clone size: -; J gene: TRBJ1-1; D gene: -; CDR3 DNA: TGTGCCAGCAGCTTAGCGGACGGTAGGAACACTGAAGCTTTCTTT; CDR3 protein: CASSLADGRNTEAFF
V gene: TRBV10-3; clone size: -; J gene: TRBJ2-2; D gene: TRBD2; CDR3 DNA: TGTGCCATCAGGGGAGAGGCGGGAGGGCGAAACACCGGGGAGCTGTTTTTT; CDR3 protein: CAIRGEAGGRNTGELFF
V gene: TRBV28; clone size: few; J gene: TRBJ1-1; D gene: -; CDR3 DNA: TGTGCCAGCCTCGGATGGGGCTTCGACGCTTTCTTT; CDR3 protein: CASLGWGFDAFF
V gene: TRBV5-1; clone size: -; J gene: TRBJ2-1; D gene: TRBD2; CDR3 DNA: TGCGCCAGCACGGGGGGCTCCTACAATGAGCAGTTCTTC; CDR3 protein: CASTGGSYNEQFF
V gene: TRBV24-1; clone size: -; J gene: TRBJ2-5; D gene: TRBD1; CDR3 DNA: TGTGCCACCAGTGAGTCAGGGGGCGGAAAGACCCAGTACTTC; CDR3 protein: CATSESGGGKTQYF
V gene: TRBV5-6; clone size: -; J gene: TRBJ2-2; D gene: -; CDR3 DNA: TGTGCCAGCAGCTTAGTTCTCGGGGAGCTGTTTTTT; CDR3 protein: CASSLVLGELFF
V gene: TRBV7-9; clone size: few; J gene: TRBJ1-2; D gene: -; CDR3 DNA: TGTGCCAGCAGCTTAGCGTCGACAGGCAACTATGGCTACACCTTC; CDR3 protein: CASSLASTGNYGYTF
V gene: TRBV29-1; clone size: -; J gene: TRBJ1-1; D gene: -; CDR3 DNA: TGCAGCGTTCTCAGGCCACTGAACACTGAAGCTTTCTTT; CDR3 protein: CSVLRPLNTEAFF
V gene: TRBV10-3; clone size: -; J gene: TRBJ2-2; D gene: -; CDR3 DNA: TGTGCCATCCGAGGGTCGGCGGACACCGGGGAGCTGTTTTTT; CDR3 protein: CAIRGSADTGELFF
V gene: TRBV28; clone size: -; J gene: TRBJ1-1; D gene: TRBD1; CDR3 DNA: TGTGCCAGCACTGGTGGGAGTCAGGGGGCAAAGGGGAACACTGAAGCTTTCTTT; CDR3 protein: CASTGGSQGAKGNTEAFF
V gene: TRBV9; clone size: few; J gene: TRBJ1-1; D gene: -; CDR3 DNA: TGTGCCAGCAGCGTAGGGGGGGTGCGCACTGAAGCTTTCTTT; CDR3 protein: CASSVGGVRTEAFF
V gene: TRBV9; clone size: -; J gene: TRBJ1-4; D gene: -; CDR3 DNA: TGTGCCAGCAGCCCATGGGCGGGGGGAAATGAAAAACTGTTTTTT; CDR3 protein: CASSPWAGGNEKLFF
V gene: TRBV9; clone size: -; J gene: TRBJ2-1; D gene: -; CDR3 DNA: TGTGCCAGCAGCGTAGGTTCGGGGGCCCCCGTGTCGGGTGAGCAGTTCTTC; CDR3 protein: CASSVGSGAPVSGEQFF
V gene: TRBV30; clone size: -; J gene: TRBJ2-7; D gene: TRBD2; CDR3 DNA: TGTGCCTGGAGTCCGTTCATCCCGGGACTAGCCCCAGGCTACGAGCAGTACTTC; CDR3 protein: CAWSPFIPGLAPGYEQYF
V gene: TRBV5-1; clone size: -; J gene: TRBJ1-3; D gene: TRBD1; CDR3 DNA: TGCGCCAGCAGCCCATCCGGGACAGGGGTCGCGGACACCATATATTTT; CDR3 protein: CASSPSGTGVADTIYF
V gene: TRBV12-5; clone size: -; J gene: TRBJ2-7; D gene: TRBD2; CDR3 DNA: TGTGCTAGTGGTTTGGTACGGACTAGCGGAACCTACGAGCAGTACTTC; CDR3 protein: CASGLVRTSGTYEQYF
V gene: TRBV2; clone size: -; J gene: TRBJ1-5; D gene: -; CDR3 DNA: TGTGCCAGCAGTGAATCGGAGTTCTATCAGCCCCAGCATTTT; CDR3 protein: CASSESEFYQPQHF
V gene: TRBV7-2; clone size: -; J gene: TRBJ1-2; D gene: -; CDR3 DNA: TGTGCCAGCAGCTTCCGGGAGGGGTTTTATGGCTACACCTTC; CDR3 protein: CASSFREGFYGYTF
V gene: TRBV19; clone size: -; J gene: TRBJ1-4; D gene: -; CDR3 DNA: TGTGCCAGTAGTATACCGGCCGGGGTTATCGGCGAAAAACTGTTTTTT; CDR3 protein: CASSIPAGVIGEKLFF
V gene: TRBV3-1/TRBV3-2; clone size: few; J gene: TRBJ2-3; D gene: TRBD2; CDR3 DNA: TGTGCCAGCAGCTCAAAACTAGCGAGCACAGATACGCAGTATTTT; CDR3 protein: CASSSKLASTDTQYF
V gene: TRBV20-1; clone size: -; J gene: TRBJ2-1; D gene: -; CDR3 DNA: TGCAGTGTGGGGGGGCGCAATGAGCAGTTCTTC; CDR3 protein: CSVGGRNEQFF
V gene: TRBV19; clone size: few; J gene: TRBJ2-2; D gene: -; CDR3 DNA: TGTGCCAGTAGTACCTGGGACCTTCCACATAGACTGAACACCGGGGAGCTGTTTTTT; CDR3 protein: CASSTWDLPHRLNTGELFF
V gene: TRBV19; clone size: -; J gene: TRBJ2-1; D gene: -; CDR3 DNA: TGTGCCAGTAGTATATCGGGCTCCCACAACGATGAGCAGTTCTTC; CDR3 protein: CASSISGSHNDEQFF
V gene: TRBV2; clone size: -; J gene: TRBJ2-1; D gene: TRBD1; CDR3 DNA: TGTGCCAGCAGCCTCGGACAGGGACCCTACAATGAGCAGTTCTTC; CDR3 protein: CASSLGQGPYNEQFF
V gene: TRBV6-5; clone size: -; J gene: TRBJ2-7; D gene: -; CDR3 DNA: TGTGCCAGCAGTTACCCGGGACCGCCGTATTACGAGCAGTACTTC; CDR3 protein: CASSYPGPPYYEQYF
V gene: TRBV6-5; clone size: -; J gene: TRBJ1-2; D gene: -; CDR3 DNA: TGTGCCAGCAAGGTTGGCAGTAACTATGGCTACACCTTC; CDR3 protein: CASKVGSNYGYTF
V gene: TRBV5-6; clone size: -; J gene: TRBJ1-2; D gene: -; CDR3 DNA: TGTGCCAGCAGCTTGGTGGAGGGAGGTAGCTATGGCTACACCTTC; CDR3 protein: CASSLVEGGSYGYTF
V gene: TRBV11-2; clone size: -; J gene: TRBJ2-7; D gene: -; CDR3 DNA: TGTGCCAGCAGCTCGTTCAGGGGACGCTCCTACGAGCAGTACTTC; CDR3 protein: CASSSFRGRSYEQYF
V gene: TRBV7-2; clone size: -; J gene: TRBJ1-4; D gene: TRBD1; CDR3 DNA: TGTGCCAGCAGCTCACAGGGGCCAAATAATGGAGAAAAACTGTTTTTT; CDR3 protein: CASSSQGPNNGEKLFF
V gene: TRBV30; clone size: -; J gene: TRBJ1-6; D gene: TRBD1; CDR3 DNA: TGTGCCTGGGACAGGGGTTCACCCCTCCACTTT; CDR3 protein: CAWDRGSPLHF
V gene: TRBV9; clone size: -; J gene: TRBJ1-2; D gene: TRBD1; CDR3 DNA: TGTGCCAGCAGCCCCCCAACTTACCAGGGGGCTCGCGGCTACACCTTC; CDR3 protein: CASSPPTYQGARGYTF
V gene: TRBV6-6; clone size: -; J gene: TRBJ2-1; D gene: -; CDR3 DNA: TGTGCCAGCACCCCAAGACAGAGCTCCTACAATGAGCAGTTCTTC; CDR3 protein: CASTPRQSSYNEQFF
V gene: TRBV30; clone size: -; J gene: TRBJ2-2; D gene: -; CDR3 DNA: TGTGCCTGGAGCCGGACGCATGCCTTTAACACCGGGGAGCTGTTTTTT; CDR3 protein: CAWSRTHAFNTGELFF
V gene: TRBV5-4; clone size: -; J gene: TRBJ1-6; D gene: TRBD1; CDR3 DNA: TGTGCCAGTGGACAGGGGGACTCCTATAATTCACCCCTCCACTTT; CDR3 protein: CASGQGDSYNSPLHF
V gene: TRBV2; clone size: -; J gene: TRBJ2-7; D gene: TRBD2; CDR3 DNA: TGTGCCAGCAGGCTAGCGGGAGTCGGTTCCTACGAGCAGTACTTC; CDR3 protein: CASRLAGVGSYEQYF
V gene: TRBV2; clone size: -; J gene: TRBJ2-1; D gene: TRBD2; CDR3 DNA: TGTGCCAGCAGCGCCACACCGGGACTAGGGAATGAGCAGTTCTTC; CDR3 protein: CASSATPGLGNEQFF